A single count supports the clone carrying this T cell receptor (beta chain). What it binds is not known. These data are taken from a study of T cells in Graves' hyperthyroidism and ophthalmopathy. The CDR3 runs 13 residues. The germline V gene has CDR1 DFQATT and CDR2 SNEGSKA (reference sequence). V was pared by 4 bases and J by 6 bases, with 10 bases between. RNA transcripts gave rise to amplified TCR beta CDR3 regions. First-round RT-PCR with HTBI primers amplified the TCR CDR3 region. TCRdb recomputed calls from the multiplex PCR reads with MiXCR, one row per CDR3 protein. Of some 570,000 distinct CDR3 sequences in the sample, 14% were seen once. Any patient presenting with uncontrolled infection, other autoimmune disease, pregnancy or lactation was left out. PBMCs were obtained from over 8.5 ml fresh peripheral blood. Study findings and constraints: Ophthalmopathy was predicted by the model a median of roughly 6.7 months ahead of onset. Blood also carried most thyroid clonotypes expanded above 0.001.

Sequencing used blood. This receptor was taken from a woman aged 18 to 35 with Graves' ophthalmopathy. The chain employs TRBV20-1 and TRBJ2-6; D possibly corresponds to TRBD2 (6 bases). This chain's CDR3 is CSAIRGKANVLTF. The CDR3 coding sequence is TGCAGTGCTATCCGGGGGAAGGCCAACGTCCTGACTTTC.